Below, 3 T cell receptor beta chains from the same sample are listed, as sequenced in a study of vaccination and CD4 T cells after COVID-19. The treatment denotes: approximately 9-day PBMC culture with coronavirus spike peptide pools or control peptides (ViraFEST assay). Their recognized antigens are unknown. Scientists ran DNA taken from cultured CD4+ T cells through the Oncomine TCR Beta short-read assay for sequencing. TCRdb passed the PCR reads through MiXCR, listing each CDR3 protein once. The sample holds 20,000 to 25,000 distinct CDR3 sequences; 40% to 60% are singletons and the top ten take approximately 9%. The sequenced sample consisted of CD4+ T cells from blood, cultured in vitro. The receptors stem from a human donor who had recovered from COVID-19.

The chain couples TRBV29-1 to TRBJ1-5; D remains ambiguous. CDR3 length equals 12 residues. Deletions cut 5 bases from V and 0 bases from J, with 5 bases between. Germline CDR1 reads SQVTM; CDR2 reads ANQGSEA. Here the CDR3 DNA reads TGCAGCGTTATAGATAGCAATCAGCCCCAGCATTTT. This encodes CSVIDSNQPQHF.

In this sample, this clonotype turned up a few times. This chain joins TRBV7-9 and TRBJ1-5; tentative D call: TRBD1 (5 bases). V lost 2 bases and J lost 6, with 11 bases in between. CDR1 and CDR2 (germline): SEHNR, FQNEAQ (reference sequence). The CDR3 runs 14 residues. The CDR3 sequence: CASSLKGQGQPQHF. The CDR3 nucleotides read TGTGCCAGCAGCTTAAAAGGGCAGGGTCAGCCCCAGCATTTT. Full variable domain (outside the CDR3, taken from reference TRBV7-9 and TRBJ1-5): DTGVSQNPRHKITKRGQNVTFRCDPISEHNRLYWYRQTLGQGPEFLTYFQNEAQLEKSRLLSDRFSAERPKGSFSTLEIQRTEQGDSAMYLCASSLKGQGQPQHFGDGTRLSIL.

The rearrangement links TRBV15 to TRBJ2-3; TRBD2 agrees at 7 bases. The CDR3 sequence is 13 residues long. V was pared by 0 bases and J by 8 bases, with 2 bases of the junction left unmatched. Germline CDR1 and CDR2: LNHNV and YYDKDF (reference sequence). CDR3 sequence: CATSRERESTQYF. The DNA of the CDR3 is TGTGCCACCAGCAGAGAGCGGGAGTCTACGCAGTATTTT.